The clone carrying this T cell receptor (beta chain) has a handful of counts. Some clones are missing from TCRdb's copy, which holds only in-frame ones; the method was immunoSEQ multiplex PCR. The top ten clones hold about an eighth of a sample with some 16,000 clones, approximately 91% of them seen once. V trimming: 0 bases; J trimming: 4 bases; junction bases outside the gene matches: 3. The CDR3 extends over 14 amino acids. The germline V gene has CDR1 SGHDN and CDR2 FVKESK. These data belong to a study of PD-L1 blockade in urothelial cancer. Study-level information: Most patients, about 90% of the roughly 29, were males with bladder-origin cancer. Each participant's history included 0 to 3 prior chemotherapy regimens. Blood was subjected to analysis at 3 weeks (second dose) and 6 weeks following treatment start.

As to time point: pretreatment peripheral blood. Sequences were derived from PBMCs, sampled around atezolizumab (anti-PD-L1) treatment. The V gene is TRBV14, the J gene TRBJ2-7, with 7 positions matching TRBD1. This clonotype was obtained from a man between 65 and 79 years old with urothelial cancer. The CDR3 DNA reads TGTGCCAGCAGCCAAGAGGGCAGGGGGTACGAGCAGTACTTC. Translation gives CASSQEGRGYEQYF. Together with reference TRBV14 and TRBJ2-7, the CDR3 gives the full variable domain: EAGVTQFPSHSVIEKGQTVTLRCDPISGHDNLYWYRRVMGKEIKFLLHFVKESKQDESGMPNNRFLAERTGGTYSTLKVQPAELEDSGVYFCASSQEGRGYEQYFGPGTRLTVT.